This T cell receptor beta chain was identified during a study of blood T cells in healthy people across ages. Whole-study findings and limits: In long-lived donors, naive CD4+ cell counts and diversity exceeded those of aged donors.

Isolation recovered at least 7 million PBMCs from every sample. A remark on this clonotype: Its cognate antigen is unknown.

A second PCR of roughly 7 to 11 cycles used a sample-barcoded 5' primer and a J-beta primer mix. Via MiXCR, TCRdb re-called the 5' RACE reads, giving one row per CDR3 protein. Of approximately 800,000 distinct CDR3 sequences in the sample, less than 60% were seen once. V was pared by 4 bases and J by 3 bases, with 5 bases of the junction left unmatched. Per germline, CDR1 LGHDT and CDR2 YNNKEL (reference sequence). This CDR3 has 17 residues. The clonotype originates from a man older than 75 in good health. The sequenced sample consisted of blood. The chain employs TRBV3-1 and TRBJ2-2; 13 bases match TRBD2. CDR3 residues: CASSRGLAGADTGELFF. The CDR3 DNA sequence: TGTGCCAGCAGCCGCGGACTAGCGGGAGCGGACACCGGGGAGCTGTTTTTT. The full variable domain, rest sourced from reference TRBV3-1 and TRBJ2-2, is DTAVSQTPKYLVTQMGNDKSIKCEQNLGHDTMYWYKQDSKKFLKIMFSYNNKELIINETVPNRFSPKSPDKAHLNLHINSLELGDSAVYFCASSRGLAGADTGELFFGEGSRLTVL.